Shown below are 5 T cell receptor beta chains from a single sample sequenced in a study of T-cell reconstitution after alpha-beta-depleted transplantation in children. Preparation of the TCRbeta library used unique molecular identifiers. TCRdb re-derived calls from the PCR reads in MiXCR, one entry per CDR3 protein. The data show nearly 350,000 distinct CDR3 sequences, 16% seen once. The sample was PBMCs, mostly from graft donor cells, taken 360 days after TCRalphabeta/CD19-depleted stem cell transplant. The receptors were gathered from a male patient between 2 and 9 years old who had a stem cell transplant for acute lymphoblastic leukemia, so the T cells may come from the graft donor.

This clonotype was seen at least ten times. The CDR3 reads CSVEGTEAINIYEQFF. CDR3 nucleotide sequence: TGCAGCGTTGAAGGTACTGAGGCTATTAACATATATGAGCAGTTCTTC. V gene TRBV29-1 combines with J gene TRBJ2-1; D uncertain. Germline CDR1 reads SQVTM; CDR2 reads ANQGSEA. This CDR3 spans 16 amino acids. V was cut by 1 base and J by 8 bases, with 21 bases left in between.

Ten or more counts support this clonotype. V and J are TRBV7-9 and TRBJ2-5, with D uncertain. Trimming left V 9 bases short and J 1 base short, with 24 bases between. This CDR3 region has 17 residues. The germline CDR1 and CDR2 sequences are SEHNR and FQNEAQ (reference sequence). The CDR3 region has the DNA TGTGCCAGTAGACACAGAGGCGCGGTTCTCTTCCAAGAGACCCAGTACTTC. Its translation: CASRHRGAVLFQETQYF. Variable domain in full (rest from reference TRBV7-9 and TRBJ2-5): DTGVSQNPRHKITKRGQNVTFRCDPISEHNRLYWYRQTLGQGPEFLTYFQNEAQLEKSRLLSDRFSAERPKGSFSTLEIQRTEQGDSAMYLCASRHRGAVLFQETQYFGPGTRLLVL.

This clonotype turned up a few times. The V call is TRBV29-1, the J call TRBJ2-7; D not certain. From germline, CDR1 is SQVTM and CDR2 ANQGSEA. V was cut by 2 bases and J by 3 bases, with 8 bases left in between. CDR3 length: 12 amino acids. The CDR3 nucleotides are TGCAGCGTTGAATCCTTTAACTACGAGCAGTACTTC. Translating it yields CSVESFNYEQYF.

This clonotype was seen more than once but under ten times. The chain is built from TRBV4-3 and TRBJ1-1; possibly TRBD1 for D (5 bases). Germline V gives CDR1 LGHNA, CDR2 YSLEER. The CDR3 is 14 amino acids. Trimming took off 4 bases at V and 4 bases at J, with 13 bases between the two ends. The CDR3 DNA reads TGCGCCAGCAGCCGGGGAAGGGGAGGCACTGAAGCTTTCTTT. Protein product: CASSRGRGGTEAFF.

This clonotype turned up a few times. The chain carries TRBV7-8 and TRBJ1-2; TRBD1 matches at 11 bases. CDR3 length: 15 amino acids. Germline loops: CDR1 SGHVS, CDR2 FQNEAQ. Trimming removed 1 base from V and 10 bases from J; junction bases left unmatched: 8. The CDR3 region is CASSLDLGQGADYTF. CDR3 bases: TGTGCCAGCAGCTTAGATTTAGGACAGGGGGCCGACTACACCTTC.